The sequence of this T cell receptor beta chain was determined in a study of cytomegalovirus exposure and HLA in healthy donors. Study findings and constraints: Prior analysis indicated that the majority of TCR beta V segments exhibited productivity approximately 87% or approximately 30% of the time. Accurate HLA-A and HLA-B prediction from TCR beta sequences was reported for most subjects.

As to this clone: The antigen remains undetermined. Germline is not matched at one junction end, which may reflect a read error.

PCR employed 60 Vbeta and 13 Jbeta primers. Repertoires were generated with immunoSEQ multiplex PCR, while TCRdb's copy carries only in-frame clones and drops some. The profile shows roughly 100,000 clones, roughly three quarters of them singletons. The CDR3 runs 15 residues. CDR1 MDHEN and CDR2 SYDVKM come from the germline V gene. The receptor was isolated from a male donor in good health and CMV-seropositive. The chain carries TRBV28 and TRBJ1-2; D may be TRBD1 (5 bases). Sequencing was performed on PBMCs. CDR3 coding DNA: TGTACCAGCAGTTTGTCCGACAGTGCTAACTATGGCTACACCTTC. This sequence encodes CTSSLSDSANYGYTF.